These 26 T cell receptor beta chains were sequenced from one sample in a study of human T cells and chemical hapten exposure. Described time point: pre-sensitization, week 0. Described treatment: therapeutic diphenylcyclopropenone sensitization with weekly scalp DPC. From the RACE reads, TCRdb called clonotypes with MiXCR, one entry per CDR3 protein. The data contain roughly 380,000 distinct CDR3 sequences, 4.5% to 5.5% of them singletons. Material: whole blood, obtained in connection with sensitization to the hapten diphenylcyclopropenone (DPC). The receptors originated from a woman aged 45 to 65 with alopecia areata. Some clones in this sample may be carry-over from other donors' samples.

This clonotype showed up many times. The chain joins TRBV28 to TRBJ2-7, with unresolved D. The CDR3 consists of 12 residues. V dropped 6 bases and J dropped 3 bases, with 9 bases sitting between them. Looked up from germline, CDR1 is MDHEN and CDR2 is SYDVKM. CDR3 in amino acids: CASSPTYYEQYF. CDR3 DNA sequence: TGTGCCAGCAGCCCGACTTACTACGAGCAGTACTTC.

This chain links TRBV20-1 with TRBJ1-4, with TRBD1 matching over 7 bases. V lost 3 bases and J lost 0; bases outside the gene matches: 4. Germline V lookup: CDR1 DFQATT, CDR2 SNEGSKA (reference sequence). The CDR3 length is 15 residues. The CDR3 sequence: CSARGQPATNEKLFF. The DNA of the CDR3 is TGCAGTGCTAGGGGACAGCCTGCAACTAATGAAAAACTGTTTTTT.

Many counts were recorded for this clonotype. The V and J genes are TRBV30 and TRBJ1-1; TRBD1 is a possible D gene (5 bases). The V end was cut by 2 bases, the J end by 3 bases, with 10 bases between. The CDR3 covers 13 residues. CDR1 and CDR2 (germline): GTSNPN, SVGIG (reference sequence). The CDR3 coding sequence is TGTGCCTGGAGTCGGGACCGCTACACTGAAGCTTTCTTT. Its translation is CAWSRDRYTEAFF.

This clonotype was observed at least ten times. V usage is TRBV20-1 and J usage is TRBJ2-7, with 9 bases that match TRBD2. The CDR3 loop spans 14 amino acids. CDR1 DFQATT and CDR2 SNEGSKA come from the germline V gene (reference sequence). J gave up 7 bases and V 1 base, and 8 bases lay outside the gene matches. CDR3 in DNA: TGCAGTGCTAGAGTAGTAGCGGGAGTGGGGGAGCAGTACTTC. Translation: CSARVVAGVGEQYF.

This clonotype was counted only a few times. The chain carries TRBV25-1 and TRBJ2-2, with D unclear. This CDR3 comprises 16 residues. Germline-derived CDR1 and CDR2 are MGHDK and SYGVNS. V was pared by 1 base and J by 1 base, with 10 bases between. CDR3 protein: CASSEFGSLNTGELFF. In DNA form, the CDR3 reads TGTGCCAGCAGTGAATTTGGCAGTTTGAACACCGGGGAGCTGTTTTTT.

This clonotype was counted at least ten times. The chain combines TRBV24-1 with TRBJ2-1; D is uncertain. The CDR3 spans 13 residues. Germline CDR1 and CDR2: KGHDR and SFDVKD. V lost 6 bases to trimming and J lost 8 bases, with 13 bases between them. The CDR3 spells CATSSPPPDEQFF. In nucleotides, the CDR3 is TGTGCCACCAGTTCCCCTCCCCCAGATGAGCAGTTCTTC.

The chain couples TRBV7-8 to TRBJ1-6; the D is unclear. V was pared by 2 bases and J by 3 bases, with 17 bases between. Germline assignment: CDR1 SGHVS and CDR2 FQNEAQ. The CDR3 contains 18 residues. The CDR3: CASSLSLASTRYNSPLHF. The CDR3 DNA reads TGTGCCAGCAGCTTATCTTTAGCCTCGACGCGCTATAATTCACCCCTCCACTTT.

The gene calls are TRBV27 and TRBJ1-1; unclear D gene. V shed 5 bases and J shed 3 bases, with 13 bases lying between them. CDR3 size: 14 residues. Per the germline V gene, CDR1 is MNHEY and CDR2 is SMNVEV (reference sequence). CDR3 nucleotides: TGTGCCAGCAGTAATGGGCGATTATACACTGAAGCTTTCTTT. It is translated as CASSNGRLYTEAFF.

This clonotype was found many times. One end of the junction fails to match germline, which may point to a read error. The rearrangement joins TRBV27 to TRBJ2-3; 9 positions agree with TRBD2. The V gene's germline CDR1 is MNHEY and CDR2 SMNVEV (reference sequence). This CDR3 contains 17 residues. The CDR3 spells CSSRLAGGSAPPDTQYF. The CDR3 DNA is TGTTCCAGCAGGTTGGCGGGAGGGTCCGCCCCCCCAGATACGCAGTATTTT.

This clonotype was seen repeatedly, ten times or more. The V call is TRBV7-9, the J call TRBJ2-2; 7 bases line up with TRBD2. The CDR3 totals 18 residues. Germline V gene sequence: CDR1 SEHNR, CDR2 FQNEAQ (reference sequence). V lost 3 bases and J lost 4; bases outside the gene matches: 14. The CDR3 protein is CASSFLITREVITGELFF. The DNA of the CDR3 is TGTGCCAGCAGCTTCCTGATTACTCGGGAGGTCATCACCGGGGAGCTGTTTTTT.

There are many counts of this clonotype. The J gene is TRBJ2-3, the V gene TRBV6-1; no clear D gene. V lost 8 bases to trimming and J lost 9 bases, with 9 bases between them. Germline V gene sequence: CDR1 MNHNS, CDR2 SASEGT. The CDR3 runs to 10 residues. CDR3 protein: CASVAQTQYF. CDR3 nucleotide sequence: TGTGCCAGCGTAGCACAAACGCAGTATTTT.

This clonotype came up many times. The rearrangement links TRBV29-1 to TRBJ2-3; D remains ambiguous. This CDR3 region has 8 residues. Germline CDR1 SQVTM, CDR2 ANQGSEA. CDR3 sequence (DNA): TGCGGAACAGATACGCAGTATTTT. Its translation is CGTDTQYF.

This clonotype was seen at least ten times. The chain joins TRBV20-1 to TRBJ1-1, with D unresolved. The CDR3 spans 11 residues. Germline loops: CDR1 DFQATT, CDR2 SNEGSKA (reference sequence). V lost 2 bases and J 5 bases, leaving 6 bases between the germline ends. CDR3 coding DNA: TGCAGTGCTAGAAGGGATACTGAAGCTTTCTTT. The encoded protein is CSARRDTEAFF.

The CDR3 region is CASSPARGPTSYEQYF. Here the CDR3 DNA reads TGTGCCAGCAGCCCAGCGCGGGGGCCTACCTCCTACGAGCAGTACTTC. The rearrangement links TRBV7-2 to TRBJ2-7; maybe TRBD2 (7 bases). The CDR3 has 16 residues. Germline V gives CDR1 SGHTA, CDR2 FQGNSA. V shed 5 bases and J shed 0 bases, with 17 bases lying between them. Complete variable domain (other parts from reference TRBV7-2 and TRBJ2-7): GAGVSQSPSNKVTEKGKDVELRCDPISGHTALYWYRQSLGQGLEFLIYFQGNSAPDKSGLPSDRFSAERTGGSVSTLTIQRTQQEDSAVYLCASSPARGPTSYEQYFGPGTRLTVT.

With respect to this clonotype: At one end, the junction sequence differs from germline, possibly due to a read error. CDR3 amino acids: CASSGGFRISYERYF. The CDR3 nucleotides read TGTGCCAGCAGTGGGGGTTTCAGGATCTCCTACGAGCGGTACTTC. The chain combines TRBV28 with TRBJ2-7; D may match TRBD1 or TRBD2 (5 bases each). There are 15 residues in the CDR3. The germline V gene encodes CDR1 MDHEN and CDR2 SYDVKM.

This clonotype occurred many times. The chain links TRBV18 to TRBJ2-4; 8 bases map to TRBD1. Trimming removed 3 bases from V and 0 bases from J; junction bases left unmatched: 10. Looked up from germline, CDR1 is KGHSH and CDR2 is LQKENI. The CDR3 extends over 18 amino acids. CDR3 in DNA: TGTGCCAGCTCACCGGGTCTACAGGGGGGACTAGCCAAAAACATTCAGTACTTC. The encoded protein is CASSPGLQGGLAKNIQYF.

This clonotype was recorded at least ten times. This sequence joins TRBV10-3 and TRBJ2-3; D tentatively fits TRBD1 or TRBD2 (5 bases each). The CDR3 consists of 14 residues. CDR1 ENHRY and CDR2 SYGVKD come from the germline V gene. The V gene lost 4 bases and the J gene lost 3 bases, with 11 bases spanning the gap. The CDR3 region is CAISARGETDTQYF. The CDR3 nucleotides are TGTGCCATCAGTGCTAGGGGAGAGACAGATACGCAGTATTTT.

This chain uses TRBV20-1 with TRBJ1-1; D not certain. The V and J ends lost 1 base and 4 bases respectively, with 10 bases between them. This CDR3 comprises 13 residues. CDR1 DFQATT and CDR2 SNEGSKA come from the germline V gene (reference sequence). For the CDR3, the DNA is TGCAGTGCTAGAGTTCCCCAGCTCACTGAAGCTTTCTTT. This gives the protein CSARVPQLTEAFF.

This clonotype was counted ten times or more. In DNA, the CDR3 is TGTGCCAGCAGCGAAGGGACTAGCGGGAGGAAAGATGAGCAGTTCTTC. It is translated as CASSEGTSGRKDEQFF. This sequence joins TRBV11-3 and TRBJ2-1, with TRBD2 identical over 15 bases. Germline V gives CDR1 SGHNT, CDR2 YENEEA. The ends lost 5 bases at V and 8 bases at J; junction bases unmatched: 7. This CDR3 region has 16 residues. Full variable domain (outside the CDR3, taken from reference TRBV11-3 and TRBJ2-1): EAGVVQSPRYKIIEKKQPVAFWCNPISGHNTLYWYLQNLGQGPELLIRYENEEAVDDSQLPKDRFSAERLKGVDSTLKIQPAELGDSAVYLCASSEGTSGRKDEQFFGPGTRLTVL.

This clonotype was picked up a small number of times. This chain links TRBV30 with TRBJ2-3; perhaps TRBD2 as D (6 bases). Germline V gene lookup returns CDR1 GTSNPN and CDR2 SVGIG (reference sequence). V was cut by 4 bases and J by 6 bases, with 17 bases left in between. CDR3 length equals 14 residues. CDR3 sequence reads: CAWKEEGEEDTQYF. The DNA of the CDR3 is TGTGCCTGGAAAGAGGAGGGAGAGGAGGATACGCAGTATTTT.

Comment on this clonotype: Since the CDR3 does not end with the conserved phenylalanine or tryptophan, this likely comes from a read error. The CDR3 sequence: CASRKPGLNTEAFL. CDR3 in DNA: TGTGCCAGCAGAAAACCGGGGCTGAACACTGAAGCTTTCCTT. The chain joins TRBV6-6 to TRBJ1-1; tentatively, D is TRBD1 (5 bases). The CDR3 spans 14 residues. Germline V lookup: CDR1 MNHNY, CDR2 SVGAGI (reference sequence). Trimming cost V 6 bases and J 0 bases, with 11 bases left between them.

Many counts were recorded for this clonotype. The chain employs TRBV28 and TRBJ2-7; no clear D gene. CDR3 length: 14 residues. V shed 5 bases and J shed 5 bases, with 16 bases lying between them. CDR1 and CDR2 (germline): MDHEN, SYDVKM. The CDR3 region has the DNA TGTGCCAGCAGTCCCGCGACACGGCGGCACGAGCAGTACTTC. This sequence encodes CASSPATRRHEQYF.

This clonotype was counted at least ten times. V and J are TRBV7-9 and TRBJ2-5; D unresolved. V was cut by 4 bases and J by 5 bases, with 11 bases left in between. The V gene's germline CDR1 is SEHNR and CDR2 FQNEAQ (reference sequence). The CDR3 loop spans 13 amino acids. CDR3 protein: CASSSARRETQYF. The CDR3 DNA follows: TGTGCCAGCAGCTCCGCCCGGCGGGAGACCCAGTACTTC.

The CDR3 here is CASTYYQAGAWEETQYF. The DNA of the CDR3 is TGTGCCAGCACCTATTATCAAGCGGGGGCCTGGGAGGAGACCCAGTACTTC. The chain combines TRBV7-2 with TRBJ2-5; 8 bases match TRBD2. This CDR3 is 17 amino acids long. V lost 7 bases to trimming and J lost 5 bases; unmatched junction nucleotides: 18. Germline values: CDR1 SGHTA, CDR2 FQGNSA.

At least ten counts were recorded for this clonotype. The CDR3 sequence is CSDLLAGRETQYF. CDR3 coding DNA: TGCAGCGATCTACTAGCGGGGAGGGAGACCCAGTACTTC. The chain uses TRBV29-1 and TRBJ2-5; 10 bases agree with TRBD2. CDR1 SQVTM and CDR2 ANQGSEA come from the germline V gene. Trimming took 7 bases from V and 5 from J; bases not matched to a gene: 7. This CDR3 is built from 13 residues.

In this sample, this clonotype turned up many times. The CDR3 reads CASSQVLAGLAGVNEQFF. The CDR3 nucleotides read TGCGCCAGCAGCCAAGTCTTAGCGGGACTAGCGGGAGTGAATGAGCAGTTCTTC. The chain combines TRBV4-3 with TRBJ2-1; the match to TRBD2 covers 14 bases. CDR3 length: 18 residues. Germline CDR1 LGHNA, CDR2 YSLEER. The V segment lost 1 base and the J segment 7 bases; nucleotides outside the gene matches: 9.